A single sample gave rise to the 15 T cell receptor beta chains below, sequenced in a study of cytotoxic CD8 clonotypes in ibrutinib-treated CLL. The protocol was immunoSEQ multiplex PCR, while the TCRdb copy is restricted to in-frame clones and leaves out a portion. Here the sample spans 250,000 to 350,000 clones, 65% to 85% being singletons. The sample was PBMCs, taken at disease progression, from a patient treated with ibrutinib. The receptors come from a human donor with chronic lymphocytic leukemia.

This chain connects TRBV28 to TRBJ2-2; the D is unclear. Trimming removed 7 bases from V and 0 bases from J, with 9 bases in between. CDR1 is MDHEN and CDR2 is SYDVKM in the germline V gene. The CDR3 loop spans 14 amino acids. CDR3 sequence: CASMRATNTGELFF. CDR3 nucleotides: TGTGCCAGCATGCGAGCGACGAACACCGGGGAGCTGTTTTTT.

This clone was recorded a few times. This chain joins TRBV9 and TRBJ1-2, with a weak D call TRBD1 (5 bases). Germline V lookup: CDR1 SGDLS, CDR2 YYNGEE. Trimming removed 5 bases at V and 3 bases at J, with 17 bases between. The CDR3 is made up of 15 amino acids. CDR3 in amino acids: CASRTGWGGDYGYTF. The CDR3 coding sequence is TGTGCCAGCAGAACAGGATGGGGAGGCGACTATGGCTACACCTTC.

The chain couples TRBV7-9 to TRBJ2-2; D perhaps matches TRBD2 (6 bases). V gave up 6 bases and J gave up 3 bases, with 20 bases separating them. CDR1 is SEHNR, CDR2 FQNEAQ, per germline (reference sequence). This CDR3 is 17 amino acids long. The CDR3 loop reads CASSFAGLEDYTGELFF. The CDR3 DNA reads TGTGCCAGCAGTTTCGCGGGACTCGAAGACTACACCGGGGAGCTGTTTTTT.

This sequence joins TRBV7-2 and TRBJ1-5; the D is unclear. Germline CDR1 reads SGHTA; CDR2 reads FQGNSA. This CDR3 contains 13 residues. V gave up 6 bases and J gave up 1 base, with 7 bases separating them. The CDR3 region has the DNA TGTGCCAGCAGTCCATACAGCAATCAGCCCCAGCATTTT. Translated: CASSPYSNQPQHF.

The rearrangement uses TRBV6-1 and TRBJ1-1; D unclear. Trimming left V 2 bases short and J 2 bases short, with 6 bases between. From germline, CDR1 is MNHNS and CDR2 SASEGT. This CDR3 has 13 residues. The CDR3 is CASSELTNTEAFF. The CDR3 bases are TGTGCCAGCAGTGAACTTACCAACACTGAAGCTTTCTTT.

The chain is built from TRBV5-1 and TRBJ2-7; possibly TRBD2 for D (7 bases). There are 14 residues in the CDR3. The germline CDR1 and CDR2 sequences are SGHRS and YFSETQ. The ends were cut back, 8 bases at V and 7 bases at J, with 22 bases in the middle. The CDR3 is CASAPGGEKGEQYF. For the CDR3, the DNA is TGCGCCAGTGCCCCGGGGGGCGAAAAGGGGGAGCAGTACTTC.

The chain links TRBV4-1 to TRBJ2-1; perhaps TRBD1 as D (6 bases). V was trimmed by 3 bases and J by 3 bases, leaving 24 bases between them. Germline V gene lookup returns CDR1 MGHRA and CDR2 YSYEKL. This CDR3 has 19 amino acids. CDR3 bases: TGCGCCAGCAGCCATCCGTGGACAGCTAAGGCTTTCTACTACAATGAGCAGTTCTTC. It specifies CASSHPWTAKAFYYNEQFF.

CDR3 residues: CASSSPSLAGAVEQFF. CDR3 coding DNA: TGTGCCAGCAGCTCCCCTAGCCTAGCGGGAGCGGTTGAGCAGTTCTTC. The V call is TRBV7-9, the J call TRBJ2-1; 10 nucleotides match TRBD2. The CDR3 extends over 16 amino acids. V shed 4 bases, J shed 9 bases, and the junction held 12 bases outside the gene matches. Germline CDR1 is SEHNR and CDR2 is FQNEAQ (reference sequence).

The genes are TRBV29-1 and TRBJ2-7; 10 bases agree with TRBD1. Germline CDR1 SQVTM, CDR2 ANQGSEA. V lost 1 base, J lost 4 bases, and 7 bases stayed unmatched. The CDR3 length is 15 residues. For the CDR3, the DNA is TGCAGCGTTGAAGGGGTCGGGGACAGGGGTTACGAGCAGTACTTC. It encodes CSVEGVGDRGYEQYF.

The chain recombines TRBV5-1 with TRBJ2-6; TRBD2 is a possible D gene (6 bases). V was pared by 2 bases and J by 2 bases, with 11 bases between. CDR1 and CDR2 from the germline V gene are SGHRS and YFSETQ. This CDR3 has 16 amino acids. Written as DNA, the CDR3 is TGCGCCAGCAGCTTCGGAGGGGTCCCTGGGGCCAACGTCCTGACTTTC. This gives the protein CASSFGGVPGANVLTF.

This clone was seen only a few times. This rearrangement joins TRBV2 to TRBJ1-5; possible D gene TRBD1, 5 bases. Trimming cost V 3 bases and J 7 bases, with 13 bases left between them. This CDR3 region has 14 residues. Germline assignment: CDR1 SNHLY and CDR2 FYNNEI. The CDR3: CASSDLQGWQPQHF. DNA for the CDR3: TGTGCCAGCAGTGACCTGCAGGGTTGGCAGCCCCAGCATTTT.

The chain joins TRBV9 to TRBJ2-5, with D maybe TRBD2 (6 bases). This CDR3 comprises 15 residues. Germline-derived CDR1 and CDR2 are SGDLS and YYNGEE. V lost 3 bases and J lost 0, with 12 bases in between. The CDR3 DNA follows: TGTGCCAGCAGCGCGTCCGGGAGTTACCAAGAGACCCAGTACTTC. Its protein product is CASSASGSYQETQYF.

The chain recombines TRBV6-4 with TRBJ2-7, with D unclear. Per germline, CDR1 MRHNA and CDR2 SNTAGT. CDR3 length: 13 residues. Trimming stripped 6 bases from V and 3 bases from J, with 12 bases between. The chain's CDR3 is CASSPLDGYEQYF. CDR3 nucleotide sequence: TGTGCCAGCAGCCCCCTTGACGGCTACGAGCAGTACTTC.

This rearrangement joins TRBV5-4 to TRBJ2-6; possible D gene TRBD1, 5 bases. Trimming took 0 bases from V and 4 from J, leaving 8 bases between them. Germline V CDR1 and CDR2: SGHNT, YYREEE (reference sequence). This CDR3 contains 15 residues. The CDR3 sequence: CASSLVGVGANVLTF. As DNA, the CDR3 is TGTGCCAGCAGCTTGGTAGGGGTCGGGGCCAACGTCCTGACTTTC.

The rearrangement links TRBV12-5 to TRBJ1-4; TRBD1 agrees at 7 bases. J lost 7 bases, V lost 1 base, and 12 bases had no gene match. The CDR3 runs to 17 residues. Germline values: CDR1 LGHNT, CDR2 FRNRAP. The CDR3 DNA is TGTGCTAGTGGTTTGGACCGACAGGGTCCCGAAAGTGAAAAACTGTTTTTT. The encoded protein is CASGLDRQGPESEKLFF.